The 6 T cell receptor beta chains presented below share a single source sample, sequenced in a study of Ad26.COV2.S vaccination and SARS-CoV-2 variants. Libraries were prepared by immunoSEQ multiplex PCR; TCRdb keeps only in-frame clonotypes and omits some of them. Of 300,000 to 400,000 clones in the sample, around 86% were seen once. The treatment was: around 19 received Ad26.COV2.S at low or high dose, single or two shots; roughly 5 received placebo; per-sample allocation not given. Sampling was done on day 63 after the first vaccine or placebo injection. The specimen was peripheral blood, collected in a trial of Ad26.COV2.S vaccine versus placebo. Receptors were obtained from a person between 18 and 60 years old who received the Ad26.COV2.S COVID-19 vaccine or a placebo.

J is TRBJ1-2 and V is TRBV30; D is undetermined. There are 11 residues in the CDR3. Germline V lookup: CDR1 GTSNPN, CDR2 SVGIG (reference sequence). The ends were cut back, 4 bases at V and 8 bases at J, with 11 bases in the middle. CDR3 amino acids: CAWMYLEGYTF. The DNA for the CDR3 is TGTGCCTGGATGTATCTCGAGGGCTACACCTTC.

The gene calls are TRBV7-3 and TRBJ2-2; the D is unclear. The length of the CDR3 is 13 residues. Germline lookup yields CDR1 SGHTA and CDR2 FQGTGA. V was pared by 5 bases and J by 3 bases, with 7 bases between. The CDR3 region has the DNA TGTGCCAGCAGCCTCGTGGACACCGGGGAGCTGTTTTTT. Amino acid sequence: CASSLVDTGELFF. Together with reference TRBV7-3 and TRBJ2-2, the CDR3 gives the full variable domain: GAGVSQTPSNKVTEKGKYVELRCDPISGHTALYWYRQSLGQGPEFLIYFQGTGAADDSGLPNDRFFAVRPEGSVSTLKIQRTERGDSAVYLCASSLVDTGELFFGEGSRLTVL.

This chain connects TRBV15 to TRBJ1-1, with D possibly being TRBD1 (5 bases). V shed 0 bases and J shed 10 bases, with 18 bases lying between them. The CDR3 totals 15 residues. CDR1 is LNHNV, CDR2 YYDKDF, per germline (reference sequence). In DNA form, the CDR3 reads TGTGCCACCAGCAGAGAGCTGCTGGGGGAGAAGGGAGCTTTCTTT. It codes for CATSRELLGEKGAFF.

This chain connects TRBV7-2 to TRBJ1-5, with a possible D match to TRBD1 (5 bases). The length of the CDR3 is 15 residues. Trimming cost V 1 base and J 7 bases, with 14 bases left between them. Germline values: CDR1 SGHTA, CDR2 FQGNSA. In DNA, the CDR3 is TGTGCCAGCAGCTTAGATTTGGGGCGAGGACAGCCCCAGCATTTT. Its protein product is CASSLDLGRGQPQHF.

The chain has TRBV3-1 (or the pseudogene TRBV3-2) and TRBJ1-1; D gene uncertain. The ends were cut back, 1 base at V and 9 bases at J, with 9 bases in the middle. Germline CDR1 and CDR2: LGHDT and YNNKEL (reference sequence). CDR3 length: 12 amino acids. The CDR3 sequence is CASSQGSLQAFF. As DNA, the CDR3 is TGTGCCAGCAGCCAAGGTAGCCTACAAGCTTTCTTT.

V usage is TRBV13 and J usage is TRBJ2-7; the match to TRBD2 covers 8 bases. The CDR3 loop spans 13 amino acids. V was clipped by 2 bases and J by 3 bases; unmatched bases: 0. The V gene's germline CDR1 is PRHDT and CDR2 FYEKMQ (reference sequence). The CDR3: CASSLTSGYEQYF. The CDR3, as DNA: TGTGCCAGCAGCTTAACTAGCGGCTACGAGCAGTACTTC.